These 23 T cell receptor beta chains were sequenced from one sample in a study of shared clonotypes between healthy human individuals. As defined, naive CD8 cells were CD45RO-negative and positively selected for CCR7, with terminally differentiated effector memory CD45RA+ cells excluded. Only in-frame clones appear in the TCRdb table, and some are missing; sequencing was by immunoSEQ multiplex PCR. The sample has approximately 2,200,000 clones, more than 85% seen once. The sequenced material came from naive CD8+ T cells from PBMCs. These receptors came from a man between 18 and 29 years old in good health. Some clones in this sample may be carry-over from other donors' samples.

For the CDR3, the DNA is TGTGCCAGCAGTTTATGGTTACGGGACAAGAACACTGAAGCTTTCTTT. This sequence encodes CASSLWLRDKNTEAFF. The chain joins TRBV28 to TRBJ1-1, with D possibly TRBD1 on 6 matching bases. The V end was cut by 0 bases, the J end by 1 base, with 12 bases between. Germline CDR1 MDHEN, CDR2 SYDVKM. The CDR3 consists of 16 residues.

V gene TRBV28 combines with J gene TRBJ1-2; D is unclear. This CDR3 spans 17 amino acids. V was cut by 10 bases and J by 8 bases, with 32 bases left in between. The germline V gene encodes CDR1 MDHEN and CDR2 SYDVKM. CDR3 coding DNA: TGTGCCACCCAAAACCCCGATGAACAGTCGATAGATCTCGGCTACACCTTC. The encoded protein is CATQNPDEQSIDLGYTF.

V and J are TRBV11-2 and TRBJ2-3; no firm D call. Trimming removed 5 bases at V and 4 bases at J, with 19 bases between. Germline V gene lookup returns CDR1 SGHAT and CDR2 FQNNGV. This CDR3 is 16 amino acids long. The CDR3 is CASSLLHPGGSDTQYF. CDR3 coding DNA: TGTGCCAGCAGCCTTCTTCACCCGGGCGGATCAGATACGCAGTATTTT.

Points on this clone: A junction end diverges from the germline sequence, so it may reflect a read error. The gene calls are TRBV11-2 and TRBJ2-1, with unresolved D. Germline values: CDR1 SGHAT, CDR2 FQNNGV. The CDR3 totals 14 residues. The CDR3: CASSPFSSDNEQFF. In DNA, the CDR3 is TGTGCCAGCAGCCCCTTTTCCTCCGACAATGAGCAGTTCTTC.

As to this clone: The sample has other DNA sequences that encode this CDR3 too. This chain joins TRBV29-1 and TRBJ1-2; 8 nucleotides line up with TRBD1. CDR3 length: 11 residues. The V gene end was trimmed by 7 bases and the J gene end by 8 bases; junction bases not matched to a gene: 6. Per germline, CDR1 SQVTM and CDR2 ANQGSEA. The CDR3 DNA follows: TGCAGCGCTCCAGGGGGCAGGGGCTACACCTTC. Translating it yields CSAPGGRGYTF.

This clone came up once. The chain joins TRBV13 to TRBJ2-5, with D possibly TRBD1 on 6 matching bases. This CDR3 region has 15 residues. V was cut by 4 bases and J by 3 bases, with 15 bases left in between. Germline V gene data show CDR1 as PRHDT and CDR2 as FYEKMQ (reference sequence). CDR3 DNA: TGTGCCAGCAGCTCCTCTGAGAGACAGGAAGAGACCCAGTACTTC. Its protein is CASSSSERQEETQYF.

Details on this clone: Other DNA sequences in this specimen translate into the identical CDR3. This rearrangement joins TRBV27 to TRBJ2-7; no definite D call. Germline CDR1 MNHEY, CDR2 SMNVEV (reference sequence). The V and J ends lost 0 bases and 1 base respectively, with 4 bases between them. This CDR3 has 13 amino acids. The CDR3 region is CASSLSQSYEQYF. The CDR3 nucleotides are TGTGCCAGCAGTTTATCACAATCCTACGAGCAGTACTTC.

Notes on this clone: This specimen includes other DNA sequences encoding the same CDR3. The rearrangement links TRBV11-2 to TRBJ2-1; 16 bases line up with TRBD2. J was trimmed by 10 bases and V by 1 base; bases with no gene match: 4. This CDR3 has 16 residues. Germline CDR1 is SGHAT and CDR2 is FQNNGV. In DNA, the CDR3 is TGTGCCAGCAGCTTAGCTTCGGGACTAGCGGGAGGGGAGCAGTTCTTC. This codes for CASSLASGLAGGEQFF.

This clone appeared a single time. The chain couples TRBV28 to TRBJ1-6; 7 nucleotides line up with TRBD1. The CDR3 consists of 13 residues. Germline V lookup: CDR1 MDHEN, CDR2 SYDVKM. V dropped 7 bases and J dropped 7; count of bases not matched to a gene: 4. Here the CDR3 DNA reads TGTGCCAGCATGGGACAGCGAAATTCACCCCTCCACTTT. Translated, it gives CASMGQRNSPLHF.

The CDR3 sequence: CASSQDDVNTEAFF. The CDR3 coding sequence is TGCGCCAGCAGCCAAGATGACGTGAACACTGAAGCTTTCTTT. V is TRBV4-1 and J is TRBJ1-1; the D is unclear. Germline V gene sequence: CDR1 MGHRA, CDR2 YSYEKL. The ends were cut back, 0 bases at V and 0 bases at J, with 5 bases in the middle. The length of the CDR3 is 14 residues.

In this sample, this clone turned up once. The chain is built from TRBV28 and TRBJ1-1; D ambiguous. The CDR3 covers 10 residues. Germline loops: CDR1 MDHEN, CDR2 SYDVKM. Trimming removed 10 bases at V and 9 bases at J, with 12 bases between. The CDR3 bases are TGTGCCACCGAGACTTACCAAGCTTTCTTT. Translation gives CATETYQAFF.

This chain links TRBV23-1 with TRBJ2-7; 9 nucleotides agree with TRBD2. TRBV23-1 is an ORF, and what it does is uncertain. J lost 4 bases, V lost 6 bases, and 16 bases had no gene match. The CDR3 is made up of 17 amino acids. CDR3 DNA: TGCGCCAGCAGCACCGTACTTTCTAGCGGGGACTCTTACGAGCAGTACTTC. The encoded protein is CASSTVLSSGDSYEQYF.

This chain links TRBV19 with TRBJ2-1; D perhaps matches TRBD2 (6 bases). Germline-derived CDR1 and CDR2 are LNHDA and SQIVND (reference sequence). This CDR3 comprises 17 residues. Trimming left V 2 bases short and J 0 bases short, with 14 bases between. The CDR3 DNA reads as TGTGCCAGTAGTATATCCTCTAGCGTTAACTCCTACAATGAGCAGTTCTTC. Protein sequence: CASSISSSVNSYNEQFF.

The chain combines TRBV5-6 with TRBJ1-6, with TRBD1 identical over 7 bases. The CDR3 consists of 14 residues. Looked up from germline, CDR1 is SGHDT and CDR2 is YYEEEE. Trimming took 2 bases from V and 7 from J; bases not matched to a gene: 3. The CDR3 sequence: CASSLPGQNSPLHF. The DNA for the CDR3 is TGTGCCAGCAGCTTACCGGGACAGAATTCACCCCTCCACTTT.

This clone came up once. The chain uses TRBV29-1 and TRBJ2-3; D gene ambiguous. The CDR3 consists of 10 residues. Trimming took 5 bases from V and 4 from J, leaving 4 bases between them. Germline V gene sequence: CDR1 SQVTM, CDR2 ANQGSEA. CDR3 protein: CSVTSDTQYF. The CDR3 DNA reads as TGCAGCGTTACGTCAGATACGCAGTATTTT.

The genes are TRBV28 and TRBJ2-7; the match to TRBD1 covers 10 bases. Germline V gene lookup returns CDR1 MDHEN and CDR2 SYDVKM. The CDR3 is made up of 15 amino acids. The junction had 4 bases not matched to a gene; V was cut back by 3 bases and J by 2 bases. Written as DNA, the CDR3 is TGTGCCAGCAGTTTTCGGACAGGGGGAGCCTACGAGCAGTACTTC. This encodes CASSFRTGGAYEQYF.

The chain couples TRBV6-5 to TRBJ2-7; D is unclear. The CDR3 contains 14 residues. V lost 0 bases to trimming and J lost 6 bases, with 12 bases between them. CDR1 and CDR2 from the germline V gene are MNHEY and SVGAGI. The CDR3 nucleotides are TGTGCCAGCAGTTACTCGCAGGCCACGGGCGAGCAGTACTTC. Translation: CASSYSQATGEQYF.

The V call is TRBV19, the J call TRBJ1-1; D gene ambiguous. The CDR3 is made up of 13 amino acids. Trimming took off 10 bases at V and 2 bases at J, with 14 bases between the two ends. Germline V lookup: CDR1 LNHDA, CDR2 SQIVND (reference sequence). CDR3 sequence reads: CATRLGSNTEAFF. In DNA form, the CDR3 reads TGTGCCACCCGACTAGGGTCTAACACTGAAGCTTTCTTT.

This chain connects TRBV27 to TRBJ2-1, with 12 bases fitting TRBD1. The CDR3 sequence is 17 residues long. V dropped 3 bases and J dropped 5; count of bases not matched to a gene: 8. Germline V gene sequence: CDR1 MNHEY, CDR2 SMNVEV (reference sequence). CDR3 DNA: TGTGCCAGCAGTTTGGGACCGGGACAGGGGGCGCACAATGAGCAGTTCTTC. Protein: CASSLGPGQGAHNEQFF.

The chain joins TRBV27 to TRBJ1-2; no firm D call. Trimming took off 3 bases at V and 0 bases at J, with 8 bases between the two ends. The germline V gene encodes CDR1 MNHEY and CDR2 SMNVEV (reference sequence). The CDR3 has 14 amino acids. CDR3 region: CASSFLATNYGYTF. Written as DNA, the CDR3 is TGTGCCAGCAGTTTCTTGGCTACTAACTATGGCTACACCTTC.

The J gene is TRBJ2-7, the V gene TRBV28, with 8 bases that match TRBD2. Trimming took 10 bases from V and 3 from J; bases not matched to a gene: 8. The CDR3 length is 13 residues. In germline, CDR1 is MDHEN, CDR2 SYDVKM. CDR3 amino acids: CAISPGLGYEQYF. In DNA form, the CDR3 reads TGTGCCATCTCCCCGGGACTAGGCTACGAGCAGTACTTC. The whole variable domain, filled in from reference TRBV28 and TRBJ2-7, reads DVKVTQSSRYLVKRTGEKVFLECVQDMDHENMFWYRQDPGLGLRLIYFSYDVKMKEKGDIPEGYSVSREKKERFSLILESASTNQTSMYLCAISPGLGYEQYFGPGTRLTVT.

The V call is TRBV28, the J call TRBJ2-1, with 13 positions matching TRBD2. Germline V gene sequence: CDR1 MDHEN, CDR2 SYDVKM. The CDR3 contains 16 residues. V shed 5 bases, J shed 8 bases, and the junction held 9 bases outside the gene matches. The CDR3 bases are TGTGCCAGCAGTCAAACGGAACTAGCGGGAGGGGATGAGCAGTTCTTC. Its translation: CASSQTELAGGDEQFF.

Comment on this clone: This same CDR3 is encoded by further DNA sequences in the sample. This chain joins TRBV5-6 and TRBJ1-2, with TRBD1 matching 8 bases. The CDR3 runs to 14 residues. The germline CDR1 and CDR2 sequences are SGHDT and YYEEEE. The J segment lost 7 bases and the V segment lost 0 bases, leaving 5 bases of the junction unmatched. The CDR3 here is CASSLGTGLAGYTF. The DNA for the CDR3 is TGTGCCAGCAGCTTGGGGACAGGGTTGGCTGGCTACACCTTC.